The present entry profiles one T cell receptor beta chain with its context. Antigen: not known. The same CDR3 is also encoded by other DNA sequences in this sample. Profiling relied on immunoSEQ multiplex PCR, and the TCRdb table lists in-frame clones only, not all of them. This table holds hundreds of thousands of clones, 89% found once. This sample's treatment: roughly 18 received Ad26.COV2.S at low or high dose, single or two shots; about 5 received placebo; per-sample allocation not given. At day 63 after the first vaccine or placebo injection, samples were drawn. An Ad26 vector carrying the Wuhan-strain SARS-CoV-2 spike served as the vaccine. The sample belongs to a study of Ad26.COV2.S vaccination and SARS-CoV-2 variants. Turning to the study itself: Ad26.COV2.S, an intramuscular injection, was given once or twice 56 days apart.

The CDR3 consists of 15 residues. Looked up from germline, CDR1 is MGHRA and CDR2 is YSYEKL. V shed 0 bases and J shed 0 bases, with 8 bases lying between them. Notes on the study in general: It is possible that the TCR breadth and depth analyses underestimated the total T cell responses. Spike-specific TCR breadth ran higher among vaccine recipients than placebo recipients.

Specimen: peripheral blood, collected in a trial of Ad26.COV2.S vaccine versus placebo. This receptor was taken from a person between 18 and 65 years old who received the Ad26.COV2.S COVID-19 vaccine or a placebo. V and J are TRBV4-1 and TRBJ1-2; D is uncertain. CDR3 residues: CASSQDPGANYGYTF. The DNA for the CDR3 is TGCGCCAGCAGCCAAGATCCCGGCGCTAACTATGGCTACACCTTC.